This entry lists 9 T cell receptor beta chains sequenced from one sample in a study of T cell responses to AZD1222 COVID-19 vaccine. Assay used: immunoSEQ multiplex PCR; TCRdb lists only in-frame clones, some missing. Of about 120,000 clones listed, 92% are singletons. Sequenced here: peripheral blood, sampled on day 0 of AZD1222 vaccination. These receptors came from an adult in good health.

The chain has TRBV5-4 and TRBJ2-7; TRBD2 agrees at 9 bases. Per germline, CDR1 SGHNT and CDR2 YYREEE (reference sequence). The CDR3 is 14 residues long. Losses at the gene ends were 5 bases for V and 1 base for J; bases not matched to a gene: 4. The CDR3 protein is CASSPGLASYEQYF. The CDR3 DNA reads as TGTGCCAGCAGTCCGGGACTAGCATCCTACGAGCAGTACTTC.

The chain has TRBV5-5 and TRBJ2-7; possible D gene TRBD2, 6 bases. Trimming took 0 bases from V and 5 from J, leaving 15 bases between them. The V gene's germline CDR1 is SGHKS and CDR2 YYEKEE (reference sequence). The CDR3 has 15 residues. Here the CDR3 reads CASSLGRRLGDEQYF. CDR3 DNA sequence: TGTGCCAGCAGCTTGGGCAGGAGACTAGGGGACGAGCAGTACTTC.

This clone was found once. The J gene is TRBJ2-7, the V gene TRBV3-1 (or the pseudogene TRBV3-2); D is possibly TRBD2 (5 bases). V dropped 1 base and J dropped 7 bases, with 8 bases sitting between them. Germline CDR1 and CDR2: LGHDT and YNNKEL (reference sequence). The CDR3 loop spans 12 amino acids. The CDR3: CASSQVAREQYF. For the CDR3, the DNA is TGTGCCAGCAGCCAAGTAGCGCGAGAGCAGTACTTC.

The chain has TRBV6-1 and TRBJ2-1; tentatively, D is TRBD1 (5 bases). Trimming cost V 2 bases and J 9 bases, with 11 bases left between them. The CDR3 is 13 residues long. CDR1 is MNHNS, CDR2 SASEGT, per germline. The DNA for the CDR3 is TGTGCCAGCAGTGAAATGACAGTAGCTGAGCAGTTCTTC. Its translation: CASSEMTVAEQFF.

The chain has TRBV27 and TRBJ2-7, with D possibly being TRBD2 (5 bases). Trimming removed 10 bases from V and 7 bases from J, with 20 bases in between. The CDR3 runs to 13 residues. Looked up from germline, CDR1 is MNHEY and CDR2 is SMNVEV (reference sequence). The CDR3 DNA is TGTGCCACCGGGAAAGGGTCATTAGGGGAGCAGTACTTC. Translating gives CATGKGSLGEQYF.

By share of the sample, this clone is large. The chain uses TRBV6-6 and TRBJ1-1, with a possible D match to TRBD1 (5 bases). V gave up 10 bases and J gave up 3 bases, with 15 bases separating them. Germline values: CDR1 MNHNY, CDR2 SVGAGI (reference sequence). The CDR3 has 13 amino acids. CDR3 loop: CAIGAPLDTEAFF. The CDR3 bases are TGTGCCATCGGGGCCCCCTTGGACACTGAAGCTTTCTTT.

V is TRBV9 and J is TRBJ2-7, with a tentative D call TRBD2 (6 bases). The CDR3 consists of 14 residues. Trimming took 6 bases from V and 3 from J, leaving 16 bases between them. Germline CDR1 SGDLS, CDR2 YYNGEE. Written as DNA, the CDR3 is TGTGCCAGCAACCCCGGTACGGGAGTCTACGAGCAGTACTTC. This sequence encodes CASNPGTGVYEQYF.

In DNA, the CDR3 is TGTGCCTCCAGGGGGGGGGAGTACAATGAGCAGTTCTTC. Encoded protein: CASRGGEYNEQFF. V is TRBV6-6 and J is TRBJ2-1; D possibly matches TRBD1 or TRBD2 (7 bases each). CDR3 length equals 13 residues. Trimming removed 11 bases at V and 4 bases at J, with 15 bases between. Germline V gene sequence: CDR1 MNHNY, CDR2 SVGAGI (reference sequence).

The chain combines TRBV7-9 with TRBJ2-2; 9 nucleotides line up with TRBD1. V lost 3 bases to trimming and J lost 7 bases; unmatched junction nucleotides: 6. Germline V gives CDR1 SEHNR, CDR2 FQNEAQ (reference sequence). CDR3 length: 15 residues. CDR3 nucleotides: TGTGCCAGCAGCTTCCCGGGACAGGGATTCGGGGAGCTGTTTTTT. It codes for CASSFPGQGFGELFF.